Shown below are 4 T cell receptor beta chains from a single sample sequenced in a study of cytomegalovirus exposure and HLA in healthy donors. The PCR ran on 60 Vbeta and 13 Jbeta primers. Method: immunoSEQ multiplex PCR; TCRdb's copy keeps in-frame clones and lacks some. The profile shows around 120,000 clones, about 80% of them singletons. The sample taken for sequencing was PBMCs. The origin of the receptors is a woman aged 35 to 49 in good health and CMV-seropositive.

The chain carries TRBV7-9 and TRBJ2-4; tentative D call: TRBD2 (5 bases). V was pared by 1 base and J by 0 bases, with 13 bases between. CDR1 and CDR2 from the germline V gene are SEHNR and FQNEAQ (reference sequence). The CDR3 covers 17 residues. As DNA, the CDR3 is TGTGCCAGCAGCTTAGTGGGAGATGGTATAGCCAAAAACATTCAGTACTTC. It specifies CASSLVGDGIAKNIQYF.

The chain links TRBV5-6 to TRBJ2-1; 13 bases agree with TRBD2. Germline CDR1 and CDR2: SGHDT and YYEEEE. Germline trimming cut 3 bases from V and 4 bases from J; bases unmatched to any gene: 13. This CDR3 is built from 19 residues. CDR3 amino acids: CASSSLTSGGRKLYNEQFF. CDR3 bases: TGTGCCAGCAGCTCCCTGACTAGCGGGGGGCGAAAATTATACAATGAGCAGTTCTTC.

The chain has TRBV29-1 and TRBJ2-1; 9 bases are shared with TRBD1. CDR3 length equals 14 residues. The germline gives CDR1 SQVTM, CDR2 ANQGSEA. The V gene end was trimmed by 7 bases and the J gene end by 3 bases; junction bases not matched to a gene: 7. The CDR3: CSGKQGAGYNEQFF. DNA of the CDR3: TGCAGCGGTAAACAGGGGGCCGGCTACAATGAGCAGTTCTTC.

A single count supports this clone. The V gene is TRBV4-2, the J gene TRBJ1-4, with 8 bases matching TRBD1. CDR3 length: 18 residues. With 5 bases clipped from V and 0 bases from J, the junction kept 11 bases outside the gene matches. Germline V gives CDR1 LGHNA, CDR2 YNFKEQ. The CDR3 region has the DNA TGTGCCAGCAGCGTCCAACAGGGGGGGGATACAACTAATGAAAAACTGTTTTTT. Its translation: CASSVQQGGDTTNEKLFF.